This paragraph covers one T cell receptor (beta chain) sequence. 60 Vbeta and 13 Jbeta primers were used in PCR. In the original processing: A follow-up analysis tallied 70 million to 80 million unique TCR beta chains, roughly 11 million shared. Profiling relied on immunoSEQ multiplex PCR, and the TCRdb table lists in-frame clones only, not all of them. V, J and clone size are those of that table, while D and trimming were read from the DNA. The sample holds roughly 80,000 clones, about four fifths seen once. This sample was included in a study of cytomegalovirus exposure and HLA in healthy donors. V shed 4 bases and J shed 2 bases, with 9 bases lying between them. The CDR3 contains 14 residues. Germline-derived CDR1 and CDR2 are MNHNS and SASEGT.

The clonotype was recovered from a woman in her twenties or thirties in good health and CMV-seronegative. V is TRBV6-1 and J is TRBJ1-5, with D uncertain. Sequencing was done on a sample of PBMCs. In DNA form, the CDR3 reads TGTGCCAGCAGTGGCGGTTTCGGCAATCAGCCCCAGCATTTT. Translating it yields CASSGGFGNQPQHF.